This T cell receptor beta chain was found in a study of blood T cell repertoires in COVID-19. Living in about two dozen US areas, the participants were between 18 and 89 years of age. This clone showed up just once. TCRdb's table, derived via immunoSEQ multiplex PCR, lists solely in-frame clones and lacks some. Among some 190,000 clones listed, 84% were seen once. The receptor was derived from a woman in her twenties or thirties who had been exposed to COVID-19. Material for sequencing was PBMCs or T cells enriched from blood (not recorded which).

The CDR3 bases are TGTGCCAGTAGTCCTCGACAGGCGCTGAATGGCTACACCTTC. The encoded protein is CASSPRQALNGYTF. The chain uses TRBV19 and TRBJ1-2; possible D gene TRBD1, 6 bases. The V gene lost 5 bases and the J gene lost 6 bases, with 16 bases spanning the gap. CDR1 is LNHDA and CDR2 is SQIVND in the germline V gene (reference sequence). This CDR3 has 14 amino acids.